What follows are 6 T cell receptor beta chains derived from one specimen sequenced in a study of regulatory T cells in long-lasting Graves disease. Time point indicated: persistent/refractory GD, antithyroid drugs over 5 years with positive TRAb. PBMC-derived RNA was used for the TCR library. iRepertoire HTBI primers and Arm-PCR of CDR3 regions built TCR beta libraries. One entry per CDR3 protein results from TCRdb running MiXCR on the multiplex PCR reads. This sample has some 370,000 distinct CDR3 sequences, with 23% found just once. The input for sequencing was peripheral blood mononuclear cells (PBMCs), taken when the disease was refractory, from a patient treated with antithyroid drugs. These receptors originate from a woman between 35 and 50 years old with Graves disease.

This rearrangement joins TRBV20-1 to TRBJ2-7, with 12 bases fitting TRBD2. Germline V gives CDR1 DFQATT, CDR2 SNEGSKA (reference sequence). With 6 bases clipped from V and 12 bases from J, the junction kept 12 bases outside the gene matches. The CDR3 sequence is 13 residues long. CDR3 coding DNA: TGCAGTGCCAAGACTAGCGGGGGAGGACTAACGTACTTC. It is translated as CSAKTSGGGLTYF.

In this sample, this clonotype turned up a few times. This rearrangement joins TRBV2 to TRBJ2-1, with 13 bases fitting TRBD2. Germline V gene sequence: CDR1 SNHLY, CDR2 FYNNEI. The CDR3 totals 15 residues. V lost 6 bases and J lost 8; bases outside the gene matches: 7. CDR3 bases: TGTGCCAGCAGCCCCGGGACTAGCGGGATGGATGAGCAGTTCTTC. As protein: CASSPGTSGMDEQFF.

This clonotype was observed a few times. This rearrangement joins TRBV6-2 or TRBV6-3 to TRBJ1-4; D unresolved. Deletions cut 0 bases from V and 8 bases from J, with 7 bases between. Germline CDR1 is MNHEY and CDR2 is SVGEGT. There are 13 residues in the CDR3. The CDR3 DNA reads as TGTGCCAGCAGTTACTCGTCCGGGGAAAAACTGTTTTTT. Residues: CASSYSSGEKLFF.

This clonotype was picked up many times. The chain has TRBV20-1 and TRBJ1-2, with 7 bases aligning to TRBD1. V lost 7 bases to trimming and J lost 4 bases; unmatched junction nucleotides: 12. Germline V gene data show CDR1 as DFQATT and CDR2 as SNEGSKA (reference sequence). The CDR3 runs 14 residues. The CDR3 nucleotides read TGCAGTGTTACCGACAGGGAGGGAGGCTATGGCTACACCTTC. Amino acid sequence: CSVTDREGGYGYTF.

This clonotype has at least ten counts. This chain connects TRBV28 to TRBJ2-7; D perhaps matches TRBD2 (5 bases). The CDR3 length is 16 residues. Germline values: CDR1 MDHEN, CDR2 SYDVKM. Trimming cost V 3 bases and J 3 bases, with 18 bases left between them. The CDR3 DNA reads TGTGCCAGCAGTTTTGTCCTAGCTGGGAGCTTCTACGAGCAGTACTTC. Protein product: CASSFVLAGSFYEQYF.

Many counts were recorded for this clonotype. The V gene is TRBV12-5, the J gene TRBJ2-6; TRBD1 is a possible D gene (6 bases). This CDR3 region has 17 residues. From germline, CDR1 is LGHNT and CDR2 FRNRAP. Deletions cut 0 bases from V and 1 base from J, with 10 bases between. CDR3 DNA: TGTGCTAGTGGTTTGGTCATCCAGGGGTCTGGGGCCAACGTCCTGACTTTC. It codes for CASGLVIQGSGANVLTF.